This entry describes one TCR beta chain. Its antigen remains unknown. This sample was taken from a study of T-cell reconstitution after alpha-beta-depleted transplantation in children. Study-wide results and limits: About two months after transplant, alpha-beta T cells reportedly came from several hundred expanded graft clones. Day-60 TCRbeta diversity that was high in some patients was derived from surviving recipient T cells and thymic progenitors. The main origin of T-cell counts and diversity one year after transplant was newly produced T cells.

Preparation of the TCRbeta library involved a method that used unique molecular identifiers. Each CDR3 protein is one row after TCRdb ran MiXCR on the PCR reads. The table lists about 420,000 distinct CDR3 sequences, roughly 17% of them singletons. Trimming cost V 8 bases and J 3 bases, with 26 bases left between them. There are 17 residues in the CDR3. The germline V gene has CDR1 MNHEY and CDR2 SVGEGT. The receptor comes from a boy in the first two years of life who had a stem cell transplant for Wiskott-Aldrich syndrome, so the T cells may come from the graft donor. Sequencing used PBMCs, mostly from graft donor cells, obtained 360 days after TCRalphabeta/CD19-depleted stem cell transplant. The gene calls are TRBV6-2 or TRBV6-3 and TRBJ2-7; D unresolved. In DNA, the CDR3 is TGTGCCAGCCGAAGGCTTACCACCCATTCGGCCTTCTACGAGCAGTACTTC. Encoded protein: CASRRLTTHSAFYEQYF.